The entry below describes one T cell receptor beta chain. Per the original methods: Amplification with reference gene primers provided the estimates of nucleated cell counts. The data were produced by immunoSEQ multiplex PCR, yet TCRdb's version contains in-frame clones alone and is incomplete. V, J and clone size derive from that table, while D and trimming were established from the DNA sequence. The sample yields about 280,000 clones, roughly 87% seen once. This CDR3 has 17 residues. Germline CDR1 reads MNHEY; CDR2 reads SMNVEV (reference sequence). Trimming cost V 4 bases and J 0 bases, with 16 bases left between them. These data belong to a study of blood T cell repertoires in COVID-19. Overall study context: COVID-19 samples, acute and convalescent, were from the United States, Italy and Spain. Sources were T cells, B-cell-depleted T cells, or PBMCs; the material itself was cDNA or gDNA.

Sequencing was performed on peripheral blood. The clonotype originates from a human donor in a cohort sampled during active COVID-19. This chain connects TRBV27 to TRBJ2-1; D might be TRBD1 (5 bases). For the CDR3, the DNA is TGTGCCAGCAGTTCCATTTCACGACAGAGCTCCTACAATGAGCAGTTCTTC. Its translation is CASSSISRQSSYNEQFF.